The T cell receptor beta chain described here comes from a study of vaccination and CD4 T cells after COVID-19. For the study at large: Six males and four females constituted the convalescent cohort, two of whom were Hispanic. Stimulation of the cells used overlapping spike peptide pools from SARS-CoV-2 and from the common cold coronaviruses HCoV-NL63, HCoV-OC43 and HCoV-229E.

CDR1 MNHEY and CDR2 SVGAGI come from the germline V gene. The V gene end was trimmed by 0 bases and the J gene end by 4 bases; junction bases not matched to a gene: 9. The CDR3 covers 19 residues. Treatment given: approximately nine-day PBMC culture with coronavirus spike peptide pools or control peptides (ViraFEST assay). The unexposed donor provided CD4+ T cells, which were taken before the COVID-19 pandemic (2011-2018). Expanded clonotypes were found by TCR sequencing after peptide-pool stimulation (ViraFEST). The study sequenced cultured CD4+ T cell DNA using the Oncomine TCR Beta short-read assay. CD4+ T cells were cultured, and genomic DNA was extracted from them. TCRdb analysed the PCR reads with MiXCR anew, one entry per CDR3 protein. The table records some 3,900 distinct CDR3 sequences, about 71% of them present only once. This clonotype was counted only a few times. Its antigen is not known.

Sequenced input: CD4+ T cells from blood, cultured in vitro. The TCR was taken from a human donor in good health. The chain carries TRBV6-5 and TRBJ2-3, with 14 bases matching TRBD2. CDR3: CASSYSWTSGRRIPDTQYF. As DNA, the CDR3 is TGTGCCAGCAGTTACTCTTGGACTAGCGGGAGGAGAATCCCAGATACGCAGTATTTT.